This T cell receptor beta chain was profiled in a study of blood T cell repertoires in COVID-19. The method was immunoSEQ multiplex PCR; TCRdb's version includes in-frame clones alone and lacks a portion of them. Counted here are some 320,000 clones, 85% to 90% occurring once; the ten biggest clones make up under 3.5%. The length of the CDR3 is 15 residues. V lost 5 bases to trimming and J lost 3 bases; unmatched junction nucleotides: 10. The germline gives CDR1 SGHVS, CDR2 FNYEAQ. The sequenced sample consisted of PBMCs or T cells enriched from blood (not recorded which). This TCR derives from a woman aged 45-65 years who had been exposed to COVID-19. This chain uses TRBV7-6 with TRBJ2-7; 7 nucleotides line up with TRBD1. The CDR3 loop is CASSASQGLNYEQYF. The CDR3 DNA reads TGTGCCAGCAGCGCCTCACAGGGGCTTAACTACGAGCAGTACTTC.